Each of the 14 T cell receptor beta chains below was sequenced from the same sample in a study of cytomegalovirus exposure and HLA in healthy donors. PCR employed 60 Vbeta and 13 Jbeta primers. Produced via immunoSEQ multiplex PCR; TCRdb's table is partial and in-frame only. The data show more than 85,000 clones, with 65% to 90% seen just once and 1.2% held by the top ten. What was sequenced was PBMCs. The origin of the receptors is a woman aged 18-29 years in good health and CMV-seronegative.

This sequence joins TRBV4-3 and TRBJ1-3, with D possibly being TRBD1 (6 bases). Germline CDR1 LGHNA, CDR2 YSLEER. The CDR3 totals 15 residues. V lost 0 bases and J 4 bases, leaving 10 bases between the germline ends. The CDR3: CASSQDTGPGNTIYF. CDR3 coding DNA: TGCGCCAGCAGCCAAGACACAGGGCCCGGAAACACCATATATTTT.

The rearrangement uses TRBV6-1 and TRBJ2-5; D is possibly TRBD1 (6 bases). The V gene's germline CDR1 is MNHNS and CDR2 SASEGT. The CDR3 is made up of 14 amino acids. Trimming took 1 base from V and 5 from J, leaving 11 bases between them. The CDR3: CASSEDRVVETQYF. The CDR3 bases are TGTGCCAGCAGTGAAGACAGGGTTGTGGAGACCCAGTACTTC.

Only a few counts were recorded for this clone. This rearrangement joins TRBV4-2 to TRBJ2-7; a weak D match, TRBD2 (5 bases). Germline V lookup: CDR1 LGHNA, CDR2 YNFKEQ. Deletions cut 0 bases from V and 5 bases from J, with 5 bases between. The CDR3 is made up of 12 amino acids. CDR3 region: CASSQDGNEQYF. CDR3 coding DNA: TGTGCCAGCAGCCAAGACGGGAACGAGCAGTACTTC.

The genes are TRBV11-2 and TRBJ1-6; unclear D gene. This CDR3 is 12 amino acids long. Germline V lookup: CDR1 SGHAT, CDR2 FQNNGV. The ends were cut back, 4 bases at V and 6 bases at J, with 4 bases in the middle. This chain's CDR3 is CASSSINSPLHF. The CDR3 coding sequence is TGTGCCAGCAGCTCTATTAATTCACCCCTCCACTTT.

This chain links TRBV4-2 with TRBJ2-7; perhaps TRBD1 as D (5 bases). V gave up 2 bases and J gave up 5 bases, with 19 bases separating them. There are 16 residues in the CDR3. Germline loops: CDR1 LGHNA, CDR2 YNFKEQ. The DNA for the CDR3 is TGTGCCAGCAGCCAACCAAAGAACACAGGCCCCGACGAGCAGTACTTC. Translating gives CASSQPKNTGPDEQYF.

The genes are TRBV4-3 and TRBJ1-2; TRBD1 matches 10 bases. This CDR3 region has 16 residues. The ends lost 1 base at V and 4 bases at J; junction bases unmatched: 6. In germline, CDR1 is LGHNA, CDR2 YSLEER. This chain's CDR3 is CASSQVRQGAPYGYTF. DNA of the CDR3: TGCGCCAGCAGCCAAGTGAGACAGGGGGCCCCCTATGGCTACACCTTC.

There are a few counts of this clone. The rearrangement links TRBV4-1 to TRBJ1-3; possible D gene TRBD1, 5 bases. Trimming shortened V by 3 bases and J by 4 bases, and 25 bases separated the two germline ends. The CDR3 has 19 residues. Germline V gene data show CDR1 as MGHRA and CDR2 as YSYEKL. Here the CDR3 DNA reads TGCGCCAGCAGCCAGGGGCGTTGGTTCATGTCGCGTCCCGGAAACACCATATATTTT. Protein product: CASSQGRWFMSRPGNTIYF.

The chain is built from TRBV11-2 and TRBJ2-5; 10 nucleotides line up with TRBD1. The last part of the DNA fits TRBJ2-7 better; the J call may be wrong. This CDR3 is built from 15 residues. Per germline, CDR1 SGHAT and CDR2 FQNNGV. The CDR3 coding sequence is TGTGCCAGCAGCACCCGACAGGGGGCTAGCGACGAGCAGTACTTC. Translated: CASSTRQGASDEQYF.

This clone was counted between two and nine times. This sequence joins TRBV30 and TRBJ2-3, with 8 bases aligning to TRBD2. Germline loops: CDR1 GTSNPN, CDR2 SVGIG (reference sequence). There are 13 residues in the CDR3. V dropped 1 base and J dropped 3; count of bases not matched to a gene: 0. The chain's CDR3 is CAWSGLATDTQYF. In nucleotides, the CDR3 is TGTGCCTGGAGTGGACTAGCGACAGATACGCAGTATTTT.

The chain is built from TRBV27 and TRBJ2-3; 9 bases are shared with TRBD2. Germline CDR1 reads MNHEY; CDR2 reads SMNVEV (reference sequence). This CDR3 spans 17 amino acids. The V segment lost 6 bases and the J segment 3 bases; nucleotides outside the gene matches: 13. This chain's CDR3 is CASSSRGGVGRTDTQYF. The CDR3 nucleotides read TGTGCCAGCAGCTCCCGCGGGGGGGTAGGTAGGACAGATACGCAGTATTTT.

The genes are TRBV7-3 and TRBJ2-7, with D unclear. Trimming removed 6 bases from V and 6 bases from J, with 15 bases in between. The CDR3 runs to 13 residues. Per the germline V gene, CDR1 is SGHTA and CDR2 is FQGTGA. The CDR3 sequence: CASRSRHEPEQYF. Written as DNA, the CDR3 is TGTGCCAGCAGATCCCGACACGAACCCGAGCAGTACTTC.

This clone was recorded once. This rearrangement joins TRBV19 to TRBJ2-7, with a weak D call TRBD1 (6 bases). This CDR3 has 14 amino acids. Trimming removed 5 bases from V and 4 bases from J, with 15 bases in between. Germline loops: CDR1 LNHDA, CDR2 SQIVND (reference sequence). The CDR3 DNA reads as TGTGCCAGTAGTCTACAGGGTTTCCTATACGAGCAGTACTTC. This gives the protein CASSLQGFLYEQYF.

The chain couples TRBV6-6 to TRBJ2-1; 9 bases agree with TRBD2. Germline CDR1 reads MNHNY; CDR2 reads SVGAGI (reference sequence). There are 15 residues in the CDR3. J gave up 4 bases and V 4 bases, and 5 bases lay outside the gene matches. The chain's CDR3 is CASSLASGVYNEQFF. CDR3 nucleotides: TGTGCCAGCAGTTTGGCTAGCGGGGTTTACAATGAGCAGTTCTTC.

The CDR3 reads CASSRGGIGGRTDTQYF. The DNA for the CDR3 is TGTGCCAGCAGCCGAGGAGGTATAGGGGGCCGGACAGATACGCAGTATTTT. The chain links TRBV7-2 to TRBJ2-3; TRBD1 matches 7 bases. CDR3 length: 17 residues. The V gene end was trimmed by 5 bases and the J gene end by 3 bases; junction bases not matched to a gene: 14. Germline V gene lookup returns CDR1 SGHTA and CDR2 FQGNSA.